This T cell receptor beta chain was captured by sequencing in a study of T cell responses to AZD1222 COVID-19 vaccine (dated by TCRdb to about 2021). Study-level background: AZD1222 recipients given second doses at about 4 weeks or at about 12 weeks were pooled, since spike-specific TCR depth and breadth were not found to differ between the two schedules. TCR sequencing was performed for approximately 240 trial participants, of whom about 210 were given two doses of AZD1222 and some 26 were given two doses of MenACWY control vaccine. Trial participants were enrolled into age subgroups of 18-55, 56-69 and 70-plus years, which contained 148, 28 and 57 TCR-sequenced participants, respectively.

The time point label of this sample denotes: baseline before first vaccination. Vaccinee samples were obtained from the UK trials COV001 and COV002, which included a single-blind randomized controlled phase 2/3 trial of AZD1222 (ChAdOx1 nCoV-19) in healthy adults. For TCRbeta chain sequencing, PBMC samples from trial participants were taken at day 0 and at day 28 after the second dose. The CDR3 runs 16 residues from the cysteine to the phenylalanine. Solely the CDR3 DNA is kept, with 48 bases framed from the first base. CDR1 and CDR2, looked up from the germline V gene, are MRHNA and SNTAGT. Here V drops 3 bases and J drops 1 base, and the junction holds 6 bases not matched to any gene. The CDR3 regions of human TCRbeta chains were subjected to immunosequencing. Regarding the original processing steps: TCRs in the repertoires were compared against a reference library of SARS-CoV-2-specific TCRs that had been generated with the MIRA antigen-specificity platform. Breadth meant the fraction of unique TCRs that were SARS-CoV-2-associated, whereas depth meant the fraction of total T cells that were SARS-CoV-2-associated. Each spike-specific TCR was assigned to its reactive spike region and to a CD4 or CD8 class using the MIRA data. Log10-transformed breadth and depth values were compared by one-way ANOVA with Sidak's multiple comparisons tests. TCRdb carries this immuneACCESS record with in-frame sequences only. Its versions omit some clonotypes, under half of them owing to an unresolved V gene in the studies checked, with the rest unexplained. V, J and clone size are taken as reported in that table, and D and trimming were inferred from the DNA itself. This sample gives roughly 180,000 clones in total; approximately 94% of them show up just once. About 9.3% of the sample comes from the top ten.

General conclusions and limits of the study: Reportedly, almost half of the unique spike-specific TCRs recognized epitopes lying outside the regions that are mutated in the B.1.351 and B.1.1.7 variants. Vaccine-associated CD4 TCRs spanned the whole spike protein, with dominant responses in regions 160-218 and 743-854. After two AZD1222 doses, spike-specific TCR breadth and depth were significantly higher than at day 0 and than in MenACWY recipients. Because no samples from the day 14 peak response were available, repertoires could be characterized only after the peak T cell response. Most participants were white British and females outnumbered males, and the authors suggested that clonal diversity may have been underestimated. Conclusions about previously exposed vaccinees are limited because only six or seven AZD1222 recipients were SARS-CoV-2 seropositive at baseline. In the small 56-69-year group, the increase in depth fell short of significance, most likely because of low power.

About this clone itself: Its antigen target is currently unknown. Base qualities were left out, and no much larger clone turns up one base away.

The chain couples TRBV6-4 to TRBJ2-1, with 7 bases in between that match TRBD2. The origin of this receptor is an adult in good health. Sequenced here: peripheral blood, sampled on day 0 of AZD1222 vaccination. CDR3 protein: CASSELAGVSYNEQFF. Read as DNA, the sequence is TGTGCCAGCAGTGAACTGGCGGGAGTGTCCTACAATGAGCAGTTCTTC.